This T cell receptor (beta chain) was recorded in a study of T-cell reconstitution after alpha-beta-depleted transplantation in children. The V gene lost 1 base and the J gene lost 6 bases, with 19 bases spanning the gap. This CDR3 region has 17 residues. As it was prepared, the TCRbeta library received unique molecular identifiers. TCRdb reanalysed the PCR reads using MiXCR and keeps one entry per CDR3 protein. The sample records 450,000 to 600,000 distinct CDR3 sequences, 32% being singletons. This receptor was taken from a human donor who donated a stem cell graft to a child with aplastic anemia. This material consisted of PBMCs from the stem cell graft donor, taken from the stem cell graft. The genes are TRBV12-3 or TRBV12-4 and TRBJ2-1; D is perhaps TRBD1 (6 bases). The CDR3 region has the DNA TGTGCCAGCAGTTTAGGTTTCGGGGACATTAGTACCAATGAGCAGTTCTTC. This encodes CASSLGFGDISTNEQFF.